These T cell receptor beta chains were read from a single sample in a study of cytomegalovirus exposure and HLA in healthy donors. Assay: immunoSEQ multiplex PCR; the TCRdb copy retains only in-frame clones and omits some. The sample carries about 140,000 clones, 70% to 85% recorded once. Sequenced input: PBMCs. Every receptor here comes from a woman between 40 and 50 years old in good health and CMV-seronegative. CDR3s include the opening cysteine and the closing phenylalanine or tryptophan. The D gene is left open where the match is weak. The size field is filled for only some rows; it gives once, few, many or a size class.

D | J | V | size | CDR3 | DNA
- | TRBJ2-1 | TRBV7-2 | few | CASSPQLDPGIEQFF | TGTGCCAGCAGCCCGCAACTAGACCCCGGGATTGAGCAGTTCTTC
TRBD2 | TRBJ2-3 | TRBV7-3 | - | CASSSGLAGWTDTQYF | TGTGCCAGCAGCTCCGGACTAGCGGGATGGACAGATACGCAGTATTTT
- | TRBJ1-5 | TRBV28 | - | CASEGVSDQPQHF | TGTGCCAGCGAAGGGGTTTCCGATCAGCCCCAGCATTTT
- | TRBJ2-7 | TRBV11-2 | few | CASSSNQGSYEQYF | TGTGCCAGCAGCTCAAATCAGGGTTCTTACGAGCAGTACTTC
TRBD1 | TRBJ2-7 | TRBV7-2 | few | CASSTPTGTHEQYF | TGTGCCAGCAGCACCCCGACAGGGACCCACGAGCAGTACTTC
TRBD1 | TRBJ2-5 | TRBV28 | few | CASSLRYRGEQETQYF | TGTGCCAGCAGTTTACGTTACAGGGGGGAACAAGAGACCCAGTACTTC
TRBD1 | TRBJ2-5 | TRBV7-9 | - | CASSPNRGRGKQETQYF | TGTGCCAGCAGCCCCAACCGGGGCAGGGGGAAACAAGAGACCCAGTACTTC
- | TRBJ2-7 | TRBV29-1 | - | CSASGVYSDEQYF | TGCAGCGCTTCAGGGGTTTATTCGGACGAGCAGTACTTC
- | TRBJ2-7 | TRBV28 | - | CASSPAGENSEQYF | TGTGCCAGCAGCCCCGCAGGGGAAAACAGCGAGCAGTACTTC
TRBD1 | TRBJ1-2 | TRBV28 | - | CASSLTPETGISGYTF | TGTGCCAGCAGTTTAACTCCCGAGACAGGGATTAGTGGCTACACCTTC
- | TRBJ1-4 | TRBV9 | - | CASSPRPSRRSNEKLFF | TGTGCCAGCAGCCCGAGACCCAGCCGGAGGTCTAATGAAAAACTGTTTTTT
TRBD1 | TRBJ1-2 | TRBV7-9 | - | CSSSSNLGQGINPYGYTF | TGTTCCAGCAGCTCGAACCTGGGACAGGGGATCAATCCCTATGGCTACACCTTC
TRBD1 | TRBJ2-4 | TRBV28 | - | CASSRGQGMAAKNIQYF | TGTGCCAGCAGTCGAGGACAGGGAATGGCGGCCAAAAACATTCAGTACTTC
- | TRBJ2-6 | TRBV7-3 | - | CASSGKSRGGSGANVLTF | TGTGCCAGCAGCGGAAAAAGCAGGGGTGGGTCTGGGGCCAACGTCCTGACTTTC
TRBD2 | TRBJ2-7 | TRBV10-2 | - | CASRGLAYEQYF | TGCGCCAGCAGGGGACTAGCTTACGAGCAGTACTTC
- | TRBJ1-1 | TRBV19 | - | CASNGRLTEAFF | TGTGCCAGTAACGGTAGATTGACTGAAGCTTTCTTT
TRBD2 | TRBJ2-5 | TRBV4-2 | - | CASSQGAGGLETQYF | TGTGCCAGCAGCCAGGGGGCGGGGGGGTTGGAGACCCAGTACTTC
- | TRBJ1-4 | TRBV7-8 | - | CASSLRVGVNEKLFF | TGTGCCAGCAGCTTACGTGTAGGGGTTAATGAAAAACTGTTTTTT
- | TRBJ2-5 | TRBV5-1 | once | CASSLSPGETQYF | TGCGCCAGCAGCTTGTCCCCAGGAGAGACCCAGTACTTC
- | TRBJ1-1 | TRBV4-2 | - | CASRQDRSTLTEAFF | TGTGCCAGCAGACAGGACCGTTCCACCCTCACTGAAGCTTTCTTT
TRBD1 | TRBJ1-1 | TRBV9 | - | CASSVAGGLNTEAFF | TGTGCCAGCAGCGTAGCAGGGGGGCTGAACACTGAAGCTTTCTTT
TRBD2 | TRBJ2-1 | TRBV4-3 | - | CASSHRLAVDEQFF | TGCGCCAGCAGCCACCGACTAGCGGTCGATGAGCAGTTCTTC
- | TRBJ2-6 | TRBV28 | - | CASSFSRKHSGASVLTF | TGTGCCAGCAGTTTCTCAAGGAAACACTCTGGGGCCAGCGTCCTGACTTTC
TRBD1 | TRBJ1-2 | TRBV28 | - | CASSPDRGTSGYGYTF | TGTGCCAGCAGTCCCGACAGGGGCACTTCGGGGTATGGCTACACCTTC
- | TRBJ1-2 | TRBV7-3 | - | CASSSTSGDGYTF | TGTGCCAGCAGCTCGACCTCAGGGGACGGCTACACCTTC
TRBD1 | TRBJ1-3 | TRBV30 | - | CACDKPGQGNTIYF | TGTGCCTGCGATAAACCGGGACAGGGAAACACCATATATTTT
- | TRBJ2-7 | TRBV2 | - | CASTDLRLGGMGEQYF | TGTGCCAGCACCGACCTTAGACTAGGAGGCATGGGGGAGCAGTACTTC
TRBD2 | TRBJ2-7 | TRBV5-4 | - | CASSLGGAGGSYEQYF | TGTGCCAGCAGCTTGGGAGGGGCGGGAGGGAGCTACGAGCAGTACTTC
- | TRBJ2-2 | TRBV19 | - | CASSIDLVTYTNTGELFF | TGTGCCAGTAGTATAGATCTCGTCACGTACACGAACACCGGGGAGCTGTTTTTT
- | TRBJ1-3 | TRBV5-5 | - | CASSGGQPGNTIYF | TGTGCCAGCAGCGGAGGACAGCCTGGAAACACCATATATTTT